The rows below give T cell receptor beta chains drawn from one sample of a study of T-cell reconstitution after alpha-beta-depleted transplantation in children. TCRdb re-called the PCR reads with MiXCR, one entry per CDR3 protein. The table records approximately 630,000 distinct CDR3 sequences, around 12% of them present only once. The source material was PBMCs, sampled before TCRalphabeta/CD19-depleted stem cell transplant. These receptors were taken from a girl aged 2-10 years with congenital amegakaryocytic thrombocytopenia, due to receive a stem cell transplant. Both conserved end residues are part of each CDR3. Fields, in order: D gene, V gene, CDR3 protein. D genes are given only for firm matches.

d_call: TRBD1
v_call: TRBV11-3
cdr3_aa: CASSQDRTGNTGELFF

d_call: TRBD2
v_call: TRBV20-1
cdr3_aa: CSAREFFAREGNYNEQFF

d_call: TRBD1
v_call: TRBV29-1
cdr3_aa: CSRGQGYEVDTGELFF

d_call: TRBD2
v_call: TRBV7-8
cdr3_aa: CASSDPSGSYNEQFF

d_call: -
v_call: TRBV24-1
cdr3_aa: CATSPGDQGPTRDEQFF

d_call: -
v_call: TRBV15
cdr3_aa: CATSRSKEARYSYEQYF

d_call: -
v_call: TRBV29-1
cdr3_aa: CSVELGPYQETQYF

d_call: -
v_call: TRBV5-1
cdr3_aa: CASSLIGENTEAFF

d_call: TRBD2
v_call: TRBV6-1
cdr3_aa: CASSEGLAGAITSFEQYF

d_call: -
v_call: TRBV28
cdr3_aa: CASSPGGAGYNSPLHF

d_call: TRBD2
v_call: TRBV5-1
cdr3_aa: CASSWKTGGGLAGPPYEQYF

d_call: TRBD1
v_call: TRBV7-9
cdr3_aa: CASSVGQGPYEQYF

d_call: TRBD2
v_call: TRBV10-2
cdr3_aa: CASSLASGKYEQYF

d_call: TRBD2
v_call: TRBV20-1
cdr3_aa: CSAPASGRAFGEQYF

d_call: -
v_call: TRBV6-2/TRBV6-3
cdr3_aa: CASSYSGRVEPQHF

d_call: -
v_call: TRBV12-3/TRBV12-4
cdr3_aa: CASNQFGNSPLHF